This T cell receptor (beta chain) appears in the sequencing data of a study of cytomegalovirus exposure and HLA in healthy donors. Study information: The 130 or so validation repertoires, a later analysis reported, used the same platform as the approximately 670 repertoires from the first cohort. Study findings and constraints: The study put about 180 TCR beta chains on its list as cytomegalovirus-associated. The authors confirmed in vitro that a few CMV-associated chains were specific for CMV antigens. TCR clusters originating in the first cohort tended to co-occur in the roughly 130 validation repertoires, according to a later analysis.

The protocol was immunoSEQ multiplex PCR, while the TCRdb copy is restricted to in-frame clones and leaves out a portion. Of around 65,000 clones in the sample, 90% to 95% are singletons; the top ten hold about 5.7%. Looked up from germline, CDR1 is SGHTA and CDR2 is FQGNSA. CDR3 size: 15 residues. V was pared by 2 bases and J by 3 bases, with 11 bases between. A word on this clone: The antigen remains unidentified.

The genes are TRBV7-2 and TRBJ1-3, with TRBD1 as a possible D gene (6 bases). The specimen sequenced was PBMCs. The source of this sequence is a man aged 18-30 years in good health and CMV-seropositive. The CDR3 region is CASSLRGGIGNTIYF. For the CDR3, the DNA is TGTGCCAGCAGCTTAAGGGGGGGAATTGGAAACACCATATATTTT.